These T cell receptor beta chains were read from a single sample in a study of blood T cell repertoires in COVID-19. The protocol was immunoSEQ multiplex PCR, while the TCRdb copy is restricted to in-frame clones and leaves out a portion. The sample contains about 210,000 clones, roughly 87% of which appear only once. The material sequenced was PBMCs or T cells enriched from blood (not recorded which). The receptors were gathered from a man aged 25 to 40 in a cohort exposed to, infected with or recovered from COVID-19 (not recorded which). Each CDR3 is given with its conserved first and last residue.

J: TRBJ1-3
V: TRBV9
CDR3: CASSVGGGSGNTIYF

J: TRBJ1-1
V: TRBV7-9
CDR3: CASSLTGISEAFF

J: TRBJ1-2
V: TRBV11-2
CDR3: CASSFGGGSYGYTF

J: TRBJ2-2
V: TRBV19
CDR3: CASSMRLQGSGELFF

J: TRBJ1-3
V: TRBV5-6
CDR3: CASSFGSATSGNTIYF

J: TRBJ2-2
V: TRBV19
CDR3: CASIGVRGGQPFAGELFF

J: TRBJ1-5
V: TRBV4-3
CDR3: CASSPLLTKLQPQHF

J: TRBJ2-6
V: TRBV7-9
CDR3: CASSLAKGGFSGANVLTF

J: TRBJ2-7
V: TRBV6-5
CDR3: CASMPAGAGEQYF

J: TRBJ2-3
V: TRBV3-1/TRBV3-2
CDR3: CASSQGRAHGTQYF

J: TRBJ2-3
V: TRBV7-3
CDR3: CASSPAWADTSGRFEDTQYF

J: TRBJ1-2
V: TRBV19
CDR3: CASMERLHHYGYTF

J: TRBJ2-5
V: TRBV5-6
CDR3: CASSLERGLETQYF

J: TRBJ1-1
V: TRBV9
CDR3: CASSGTGAQAFF

J: TRBJ1-4
V: TRBV4-1
CDR3: CASSASQEASNEKLFF

J: TRBJ1-1
V: TRBV5-1
CDR3: CASSVQGPLGEAFF

J: TRBJ2-7
V: TRBV2
CDR3: CASSDRSLPYEQYF

J: TRBJ1-1
V: TRBV7-9
CDR3: CASSLAAGPDEAFF

J: TRBJ2-7
V: TRBV7-8
CDR3: CASSPAKGRGTEQYF

J: TRBJ1-2
V: TRBV7-8
CDR3: CASSLEARRDNYGYTF

J: TRBJ2-1
V: TRBV28
CDR3: CASRGDGEQFF

J: TRBJ1-4
V: TRBV28
CDR3: CASSRTGEKLFF

J: TRBJ2-3
V: TRBV5-4
CDR3: CASSFGTAANTQYF

J: TRBJ2-5
V: TRBV28
CDR3: CASTHRGGAGETQYF

J: TRBJ1-1
V: TRBV27
CDR3: CASSPMSSGNTEAFF

J: TRBJ2-3
V: TRBV9
CDR3: CASSANTGSDTQYF

J: TRBJ2-1
V: TRBV10-1
CDR3: CASSLSGGSDEQFF

J: TRBJ1-2
V: TRBV5-1
CDR3: CASSLARGRPANYGYTF

J: TRBJ1-1
V: TRBV24-1
CDR3: CATSDLYGDEAFF